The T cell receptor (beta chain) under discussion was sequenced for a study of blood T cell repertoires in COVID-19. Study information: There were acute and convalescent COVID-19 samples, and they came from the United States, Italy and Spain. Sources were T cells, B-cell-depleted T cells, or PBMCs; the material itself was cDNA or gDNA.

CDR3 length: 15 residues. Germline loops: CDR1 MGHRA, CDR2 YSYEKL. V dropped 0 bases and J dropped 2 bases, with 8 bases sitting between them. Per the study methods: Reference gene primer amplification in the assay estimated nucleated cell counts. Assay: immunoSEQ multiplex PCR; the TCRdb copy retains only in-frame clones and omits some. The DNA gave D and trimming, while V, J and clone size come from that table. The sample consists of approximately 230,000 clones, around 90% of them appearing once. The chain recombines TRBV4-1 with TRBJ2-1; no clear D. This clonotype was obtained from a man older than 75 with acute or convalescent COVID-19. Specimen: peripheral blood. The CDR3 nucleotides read TGCGCCAGCAGCCAAGATCACAATGCCTACAATGAGCAGTTCTTC. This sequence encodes CASSQDHNAYNEQFF.